Listed here are 20 T cell receptor beta chains from one sample, sequenced in a study of T cells in Graves' hyperthyroidism and ophthalmopathy. TCR beta CDR3 sequences were amplified from RNA transcripts. An initial round of RT-PCR targeting the TCR CDR3 relied on the HTBI primer set. TCRdb reprocessed the multiplex PCR reads via MiXCR and lists one record per CDR3 protein. Of about 640,000 distinct CDR3 sequences listed, less than 25% are singletons. The sample comprised blood. The source is a man aged 25 to 40 with Graves' ophthalmopathy.

This sequence joins TRBV6-1 and TRBJ2-1; tentative D call: TRBD2 (6 bases). CDR3 length: 16 amino acids. Deletions cut 10 bases from V and 7 bases from J, with 26 bases between. Germline loops: CDR1 MNHNS, CDR2 SASEGT. The CDR3 coding sequence is TGTGCCACGCAGAGGGGTCGGGGGTGGGCTTGGAATGAGCAGTTCTTC. Its translation: CATQRGRGWAWNEQFF.

The DNA for the CDR3 is TGTGCCAGCAGGGCCGAGGGGGTGGGCTACACCTTC. Its translation: CASRAEGVGYTF. The rearrangement joins TRBV2 to TRBJ1-2; TRBD1 might be the D (6 bases). V was pared by 6 bases and J by 8 bases, with 13 bases between. The CDR3 extends over 12 amino acids. Per germline, CDR1 SNHLY and CDR2 FYNNEI.

The chain joins TRBV10-1 to TRBJ2-7; TRBD1 is a possible D gene (6 bases). The CDR3 has 13 residues. V was cut by 6 bases and J by 7 bases, with 16 bases left in between. From germline, CDR1 is WNHNN and CDR2 SYGVQD (reference sequence). In nucleotides, the CDR3 is TGCGCCAGCAGCTCCGGGACATTTAAAGAGCAGTACTTC. Translation: CASSSGTFKEQYF.

This clonotype occurred many times. The rearrangement uses TRBV18 and TRBJ2-1, with 8 bases aligning to TRBD2. V was pared by 2 bases and J by 3 bases, with 6 bases of the junction left unmatched. CDR1 and CDR2 from the germline V gene are KGHSH and LQKENI. The CDR3 is 16 amino acids. CDR3 nucleotide sequence: TGTGCCAGCTCACCAGGGGCGGGAGGAAACTACAATGAGCAGTTCTTC. Protein sequence: CASSPGAGGNYNEQFF.

The table lists this clonotype with a few counts. The chain joins TRBV6-1 to TRBJ1-5; TRBD1 is a possible D gene (5 bases). V was clipped by 7 bases and J by 0 bases, with 10 bases between them. The length of the CDR3 is 14 residues. Per germline, CDR1 MNHNS and CDR2 SASEGT. This CDR3 is CASTTEYSNQPQHF. The CDR3 region has the DNA TGTGCCAGCACGACAGAATATAGCAATCAGCCCCAGCATTTT.

This clonotype was observed a handful of times. The DNA of the CDR3 is TGTGCCAGCAGATCATCAGGGGACAATTCACCCCTCCACTTT. Encoded protein: CASRSSGDNSPLHF. V usage is TRBV12-3 or TRBV12-4 and J usage is TRBJ1-6, with D maybe TRBD1 (6 bases). This CDR3 region has 14 residues. V dropped 6 bases and J dropped 7 bases, with 13 bases sitting between them.

This clonotype was counted at least ten times. The chain has TRBV28 and TRBJ1-1; D remains ambiguous. Trimming removed 5 bases at V and 2 bases at J, with 12 bases between. In germline, CDR1 is MDHEN, CDR2 SYDVKM. The length of the CDR3 is 14 residues. The CDR3 spells CASSTTRGNTEAFF. The CDR3 DNA sequence: TGTGCCAGCAGTACGACACGGGGAAACACTGAAGCTTTCTTT.

J is TRBJ1-1 and V is TRBV12-3 or TRBV12-4, with TRBD1 identical over 7 bases. The CDR3 is 15 amino acids. Trimming removed 4 bases from V and 6 bases from J; junction bases left unmatched: 11. The CDR3 coding sequence is TGTGCCAGCAGTTCACAGACAGGGTATCTGGCTGAAGCTTTCTTT. Translated, it gives CASSSQTGYLAEAFF.

This clonotype was detected a few times. The chain carries TRBV6-5 and TRBJ1-2; no clear D. CDR3 length: 13 residues. Trimming pared 2 bases from V and 1 base from J, leaving 5 bases between. CDR1 MNHEY and CDR2 SVGAGI come from the germline V gene. The CDR3 loop reads CASSYAVNYGYTF. The CDR3 DNA sequence: TGTGCCAGCAGTTACGCGGTTAACTATGGCTACACCTTC.

Here the CDR3 reads CASSTPHTGTNTGELFF. CDR3 DNA sequence: TGTGCCAGCAGCACACCACACACAGGGACGAACACCGGGGAGCTGTTTTTT. V is TRBV28 and J is TRBJ2-2; possibly TRBD1 for D (6 bases). CDR3 length: 17 amino acids. Germline V CDR1 and CDR2: MDHEN, SYDVKM. V was pared by 6 bases and J by 0 bases, with 17 bases between.

This clonotype was recorded a few times. The chain employs TRBV4-1 and TRBJ1-2, with D perhaps TRBD1 (6 bases). Germline V gene data show CDR1 as MGHRA and CDR2 as YSYEKL. The germline V and J ends were trimmed by 5 bases and 4 bases, with 17 bases remaining between them. This CDR3 is 15 amino acids long. For the CDR3, the DNA is TGCGCCAGCAGCTATACTAGGACAGCCAGCTATGGCTACACCTTC. It yields the protein CASSYTRTASYGYTF.

The V gene is TRBV12-3 or TRBV12-4, the J gene TRBJ2-1; 10 nucleotides agree with TRBD2. This CDR3 spans 14 amino acids. The J segment lost 9 bases and the V segment lost 3 bases, leaving 5 bases of the junction unmatched. CDR3 in DNA: TGTGCCAGCAGTTTCACTAGCGGGATCGGTGAGCAGTTCTTC. Encoded protein: CASSFTSGIGEQFF.

This clonotype occurred many times. The chain has TRBV18 and TRBJ2-3, with D possibly matching TRBD1 (5 bases). V lost 2 bases and J lost 6, with 6 bases in between. Germline CDR1 reads KGHSH; CDR2 reads LQKENI. The CDR3 runs 12 residues. The CDR3 DNA reads TGTGCCAGCTCACCAAAGGGGGATACGCAGTATTTT. Amino acid sequence: CASSPKGDTQYF.

This clonotype was observed a handful of times. J is TRBJ2-2 and V is TRBV7-9; TRBD1 or TRBD2 may be the D gene (5 bases each). V lost 2 bases to trimming and J lost 0 bases, with 10 bases between them. This CDR3 spans 16 amino acids. Germline CDR1 reads SEHNR; CDR2 reads FQNEAQ (reference sequence). Here the CDR3 reads CASSLYGASNTGELFF. CDR3 bases: TGTGCCAGCAGCTTATACGGGGCTTCGAACACCGGGGAGCTGTTTTTT.

This clonotype came up many times. The V gene is TRBV20-1, the J gene TRBJ1-1; 9 bases are a match to TRBD1. Germline assignment: CDR1 DFQATT and CDR2 SNEGSKA (reference sequence). The CDR3 covers 13 residues. J was trimmed by 4 bases and V by 2 bases; bases with no gene match: 2. The CDR3 coding sequence is TGCAGTGCTAGACGGGACAGGGCCACTGAAGCTTTCTTT. Translated, it gives CSARRDRATEAFF.

The V and J genes are TRBV7-2 and TRBJ1-4; D remains unclear. The germline gives CDR1 SGHTA, CDR2 FQGNSA. CDR3 length equals 14 residues. Trimming left V 1 base short and J 5 bases short, with 8 bases between. CDR3 protein: CASSLVPENEKLFF. DNA for the CDR3: TGTGCCAGCAGCTTAGTCCCAGAGAATGAAAAACTGTTTTTT.

This rearrangement joins TRBV20-1 to TRBJ2-7, with no clear D. The CDR3 is 14 amino acids. Germline V gene lookup returns CDR1 DFQATT and CDR2 SNEGSKA (reference sequence). V was cut by 3 bases and J by 4 bases, with 16 bases left in between. In DNA, the CDR3 is TGCAGTGCTAGCCCTGGATCAGAAGGGTACGAGCAGTACTTC. This encodes CSASPGSEGYEQYF.

This clonotype showed up just a few times. The CDR3 DNA reads TGTGCCAGCAGCCCGGACTCGGAGCCCCAGCATTTT. Translated, it gives CASSPDSEPQHF. The chain joins TRBV6-2 or TRBV6-3 to TRBJ1-5; no clear D. This CDR3 has 12 amino acids. Trimming removed 6 bases at V and 8 bases at J, with 11 bases between. In germline, CDR1 is MNHEY, CDR2 SVGEGT.

This clonotype has more than one count but fewer than ten. The chain combines TRBV7-8 with TRBJ1-6, with 8 positions matching TRBD1. The CDR3 loop spans 16 amino acids. V lost 1 base and J lost 6; bases outside the gene matches: 5. Germline values: CDR1 SGHVS, CDR2 FQNEAQ. The CDR3 protein is CASSLVGGQGNSPLHF. CDR3 in DNA: TGTGCCAGCAGCTTAGTAGGCGGACAGGGTAATTCACCCCTCCACTTT.

This clonotype was seen only a few times. The rearrangement links TRBV11-2 to TRBJ2-7; 7 positions match TRBD2. Germline V gives CDR1 SGHAT, CDR2 FQNNGV. Unmatched junction bases numbered 9, after V lost 4 bases and J lost 3 bases. The CDR3 contains 15 residues. DNA of the CDR3: TGTGCCAGCAGCTACTCAAGCGGGAATGACTACGAGCAGTACTTC. Translating it yields CASSYSSGNDYEQYF.